A single sample is the source of the 5 T cell receptor beta chains below, sequenced in a study of T cell repertoires in cytomegalovirus infection. TCRdb re-analysed the reads in MiXCR, keeping a single row per CDR3 protein. The sample shows 250,000 or so distinct CDR3 sequences, approximately 8.3% of them seen only once. Sequencing was performed on PBMCs. The receptors derive from a human donor in good health (CMV status not recorded). Some clones in this sample may be carry-over from other donors' samples.

In this sample, this clonotype turned up many times. The chain carries TRBV7-2 and TRBJ2-1; 8 nucleotides line up with TRBD1. CDR1 and CDR2 (germline): SGHTA, FQGNSA. V was pared by 5 bases and J by 7 bases, with 13 bases of the junction left unmatched. The CDR3 has 16 amino acids. The CDR3 DNA reads as TGTGCCAGCAGCATATCAGGGGGCACGGGTATGAATGAGCAGTTCTTC. Translation gives CASSISGGTGMNEQFF.

V and J are TRBV6-1 and TRBJ1-5; D unresolved. CDR1 is MNHNS, CDR2 SASEGT, per germline. The CDR3 length is 15 residues. V shed 2 bases and J shed 6 bases, with 14 bases lying between them. CDR3 amino acids: CASSERPPWGQPQHF. The CDR3 DNA reads TGTGCCAGCAGTGAAAGACCCCCGTGGGGTCAGCCCCAGCATTTT.

With respect to this clonotype: A much more abundant neighbour one base away suggests this may be a read error. The rearrangement joins TRBV20-1 to TRBJ1-5; D ambiguous. This CDR3 is 17 amino acids long. Trimming stripped 0 bases from V and 1 base from J, with 16 bases between. The germline CDR1 and CDR2 sequences are DFQATT and SNEGSKA (reference sequence). The chain's CDR3 is CSARENVQRRSNQPQHF. CDR3 nucleotide sequence: TGCAGTGCTAGAGAGAACGTACAGCGGCGAAGCAATCAGCCCCAGCATTTT.

This chain uses TRBV12-3 or TRBV12-4 with TRBJ2-4; 8 bases are a match to TRBD1. The CDR3 is made up of 18 amino acids. Trimming took 4 bases from V and 1 from J; bases not matched to a gene: 12. CDR3 protein: CASSYTSRGRVAKNIQYF. In DNA, the CDR3 is TGTGCCAGCAGTTACACTTCCAGGGGGCGTGTGGCCAAAAACATTCAGTACTTC.

The sample holds many counts of this clonotype. The chain employs TRBV7-9 and TRBJ1-2; no reliable D call. The CDR3 is 12 amino acids. Germline V gives CDR1 SEHNR, CDR2 FQNEAQ (reference sequence). Trimming removed 5 bases from V and 4 bases from J, with 8 bases in between. In nucleotides, the CDR3 is TGTGCCAGCAGCATCGACATCTATGGCTACACCTTC. The encoded protein is CASSIDIYGYTF.